The subject of this entry is one T cell receptor (beta chain). Antigen unknown. The length of the CDR3 is 16 residues. J was trimmed by 0 bases and V by 5 bases; bases with no gene match: 6. In germline, CDR1 is SEHNR, CDR2 FQNEAQ (reference sequence). Indicated treatment: roughly ten-day PBMC culture with coronavirus spike peptide pools or control peptides (ViraFEST assay). Spanning March to December 2020, the positive PCR dates came before US Alpha, Beta and Delta variants. The source of the sample is a study of vaccination and CD4 T cells after COVID-19. The study's findings and limits: Spike mono-reactivity marked 304 of 307 vaccine-specific clones in convalescent patients.

Oncomine TCR Beta short-read sequencing was applied to DNA from cultured CD4+ T cells. TCRdb re-called the PCR reads with MiXCR, one entry per CDR3 protein. The sample consists of over 20,000 distinct CDR3 sequences, around three fifths of them appearing once. The origin of this receptor is a human donor who had recovered from COVID-19. The V and J genes are TRBV7-9 and TRBJ2-7, with 11 bases fitting TRBD2. Sequences were obtained from CD4+ T cells from blood, cultured in vitro. The CDR3 bases are TGTGCCAGCAGCCTGGCTAGCGGGGGGAGCTCCTACGAGCAGTACTTC. Amino acid sequence: CASSLASGGSSYEQYF.